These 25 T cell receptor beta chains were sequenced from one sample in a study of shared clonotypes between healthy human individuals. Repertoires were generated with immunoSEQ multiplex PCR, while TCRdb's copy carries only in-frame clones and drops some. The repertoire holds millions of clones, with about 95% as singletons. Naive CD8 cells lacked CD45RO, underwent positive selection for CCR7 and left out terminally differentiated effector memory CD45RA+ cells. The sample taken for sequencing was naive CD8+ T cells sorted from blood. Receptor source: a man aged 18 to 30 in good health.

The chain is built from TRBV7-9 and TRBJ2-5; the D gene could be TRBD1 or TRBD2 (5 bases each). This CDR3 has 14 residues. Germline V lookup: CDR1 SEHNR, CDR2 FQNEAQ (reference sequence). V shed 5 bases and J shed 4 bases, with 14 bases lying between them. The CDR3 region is CASSPRVGPETQYF. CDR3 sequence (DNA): TGTGCCAGCAGCCCCCGTGTGGGACCAGAGACCCAGTACTTC.

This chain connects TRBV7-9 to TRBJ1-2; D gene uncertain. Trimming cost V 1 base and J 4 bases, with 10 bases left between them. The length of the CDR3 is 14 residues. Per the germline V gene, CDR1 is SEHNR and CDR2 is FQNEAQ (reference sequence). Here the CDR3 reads CASSLVELFYGYTF. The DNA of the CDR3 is TGTGCCAGCAGCTTAGTCGAGCTGTTCTATGGCTACACCTTC.

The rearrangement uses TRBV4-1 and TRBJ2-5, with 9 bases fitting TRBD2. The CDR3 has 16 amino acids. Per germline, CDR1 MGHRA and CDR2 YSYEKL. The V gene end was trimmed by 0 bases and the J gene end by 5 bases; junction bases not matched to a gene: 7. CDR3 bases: TGCGCCAGCAGCCAAGACGCCAGCGGGGGGACGGAGACCCAGTACTTC. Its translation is CASSQDASGGTETQYF.

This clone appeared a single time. The CDR3 protein is CAVSRTVNTEAFF. CDR3 nucleotides: TGTGCCGTATCGAGGACCGTGAACACTGAAGCTTTCTTT. The chain is built from TRBV27 and TRBJ1-1, with D uncertain. The ends were cut back, 11 bases at V and 0 bases at J, with 13 bases in the middle. The CDR3 extends over 13 amino acids. The germline V gene has CDR1 MNHEY and CDR2 SMNVEV (reference sequence).

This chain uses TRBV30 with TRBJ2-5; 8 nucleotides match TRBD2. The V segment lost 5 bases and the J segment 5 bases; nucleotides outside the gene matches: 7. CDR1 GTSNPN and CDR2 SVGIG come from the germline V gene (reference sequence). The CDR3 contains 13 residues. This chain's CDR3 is CAWSELAGETQYF. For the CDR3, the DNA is TGTGCCTGGTCGGAGTTAGCGGGGGAGACCCAGTACTTC. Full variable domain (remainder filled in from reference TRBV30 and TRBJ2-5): SQTIHQWPATLVQPVGSPLSLECTVEGTSNPNLYWYRQAAGRGLQLLFYSVGIGQISSEVPQNLSASRPQDRQFILSSKKLLLSDSGFYLCAWSELAGETQYFGPGTRLLVL.

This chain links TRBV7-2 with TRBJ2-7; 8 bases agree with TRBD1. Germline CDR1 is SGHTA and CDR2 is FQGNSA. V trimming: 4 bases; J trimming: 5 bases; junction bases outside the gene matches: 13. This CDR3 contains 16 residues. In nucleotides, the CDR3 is TGTGCCAGCAGCTCGCGCCGGGACAGGTGGACCGACGAGCAGTACTTC. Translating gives CASSSRRDRWTDEQYF.

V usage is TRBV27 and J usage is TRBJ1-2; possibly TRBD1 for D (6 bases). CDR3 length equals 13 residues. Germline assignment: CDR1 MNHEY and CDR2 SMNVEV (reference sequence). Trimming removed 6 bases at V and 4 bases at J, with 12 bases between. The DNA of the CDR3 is TGTGCCAGCAGCGCCGGACAGATCTATGGCTACACCTTC. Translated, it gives CASSAGQIYGYTF.

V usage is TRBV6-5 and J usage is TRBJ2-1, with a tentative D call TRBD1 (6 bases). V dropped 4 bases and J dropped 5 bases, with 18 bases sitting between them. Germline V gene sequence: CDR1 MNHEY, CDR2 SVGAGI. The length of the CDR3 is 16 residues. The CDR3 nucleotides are TGTGCCAGCAGTTCGGACAGCCCGATTTGGGACAATGAGCAGTTCTTC. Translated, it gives CASSSDSPIWDNEQFF.

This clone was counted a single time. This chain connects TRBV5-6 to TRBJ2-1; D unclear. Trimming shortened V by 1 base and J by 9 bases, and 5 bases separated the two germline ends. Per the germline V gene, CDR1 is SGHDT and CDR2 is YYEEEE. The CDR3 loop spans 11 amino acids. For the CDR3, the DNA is TGTGCCAGCAGCTTGTTGCGTGAGCAGTTCTTC. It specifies CASSLLREQFF.

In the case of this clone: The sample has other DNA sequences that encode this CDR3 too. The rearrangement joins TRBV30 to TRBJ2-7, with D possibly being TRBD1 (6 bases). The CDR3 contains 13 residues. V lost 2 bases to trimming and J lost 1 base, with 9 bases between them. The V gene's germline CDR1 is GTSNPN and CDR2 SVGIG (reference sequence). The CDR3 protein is CAWSLGQSYEQYF. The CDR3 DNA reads TGTGCCTGGAGTCTAGGACAGTCCTACGAGCAGTACTTC.

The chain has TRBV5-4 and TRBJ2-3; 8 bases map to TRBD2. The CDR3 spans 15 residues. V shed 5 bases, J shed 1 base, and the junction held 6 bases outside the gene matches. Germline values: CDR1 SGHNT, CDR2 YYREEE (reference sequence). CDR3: CASRTTSGGTDTQYF. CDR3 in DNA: TGTGCCAGCAGAACCACTAGCGGCGGCACAGATACGCAGTATTTT.

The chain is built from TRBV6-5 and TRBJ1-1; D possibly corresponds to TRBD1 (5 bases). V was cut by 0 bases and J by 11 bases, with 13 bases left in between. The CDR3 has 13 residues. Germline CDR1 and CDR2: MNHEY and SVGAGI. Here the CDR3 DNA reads TGTGCCAGCAGTTACTCAAATCAGGGAGAGGCTTTCTTT. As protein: CASSYSNQGEAFF.

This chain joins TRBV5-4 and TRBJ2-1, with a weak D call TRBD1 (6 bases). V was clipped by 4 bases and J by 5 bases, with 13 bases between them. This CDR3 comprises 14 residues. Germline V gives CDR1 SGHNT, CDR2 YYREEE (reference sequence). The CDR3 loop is CASSATDSNNEQFF. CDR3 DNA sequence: TGTGCCAGCAGCGCCACGGACAGCAACAATGAGCAGTTCTTC.

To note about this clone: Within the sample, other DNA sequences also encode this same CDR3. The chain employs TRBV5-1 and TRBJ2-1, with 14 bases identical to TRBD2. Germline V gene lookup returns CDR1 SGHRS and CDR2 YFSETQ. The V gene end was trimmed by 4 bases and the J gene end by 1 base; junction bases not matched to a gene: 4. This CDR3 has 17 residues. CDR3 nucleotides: TGCGCCAGCAGCCCGGGACTAGCGGGAGATTCCTACAATGAGCAGTTCTTC. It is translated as CASSPGLAGDSYNEQFF. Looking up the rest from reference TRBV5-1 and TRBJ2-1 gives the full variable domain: KAGVTQTPRYLIKTRGQQVTLSCSPISGHRSVSWYQQTPGQGLQFLFEYFSETQRNKGNFPGRFSGRQFSNSRSEMNVSTLELGDSALYLCASSPGLAGDSYNEQFFGPGTRLTVL.

The CDR3 nucleotides are TGTGCCAGTAGTCCGCAGGAGGGAAACACAGATACGCAGTATTTT. Protein sequence: CASSPQEGNTDTQYF. The rearrangement links TRBV19 to TRBJ2-3, with D possibly matching TRBD2 (6 bases). Germline V gives CDR1 LNHDA, CDR2 SQIVND (reference sequence). The CDR3 spans 15 residues. Trimming left V 5 bases short and J 2 bases short, with 14 bases between.

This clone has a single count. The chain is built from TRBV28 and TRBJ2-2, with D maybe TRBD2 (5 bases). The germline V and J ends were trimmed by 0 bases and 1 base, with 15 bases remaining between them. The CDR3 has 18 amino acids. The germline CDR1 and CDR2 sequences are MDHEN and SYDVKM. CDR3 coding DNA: TGTGCCAGCAGTTTATGGGCAAGGGAGTGGGGGAACACCGGGGAGCTGTTTTTT. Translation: CASSLWAREWGNTGELFF. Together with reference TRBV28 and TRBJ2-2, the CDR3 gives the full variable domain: DVKVTQSSRYLVKRTGEKVFLECVQDMDHENMFWYRQDPGLGLRLIYFSYDVKMKEKGDIPEGYSVSREKKERFSLILESASTNQTSMYLCASSLWAREWGNTGELFFGEGSRLTVL.

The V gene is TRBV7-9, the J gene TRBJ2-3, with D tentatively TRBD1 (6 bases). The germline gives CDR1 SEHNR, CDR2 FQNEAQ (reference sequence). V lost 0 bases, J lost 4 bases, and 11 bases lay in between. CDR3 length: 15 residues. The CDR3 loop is CASSLADRSPDTQYF. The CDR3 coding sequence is TGTGCCAGCAGCTTAGCTGACAGGTCCCCAGATACGCAGTATTTT.

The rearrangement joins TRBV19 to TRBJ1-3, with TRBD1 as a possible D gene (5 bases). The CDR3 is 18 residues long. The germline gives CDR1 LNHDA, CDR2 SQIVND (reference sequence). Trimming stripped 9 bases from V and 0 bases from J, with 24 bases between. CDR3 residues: CASEGPPGPNYSGNTIYF. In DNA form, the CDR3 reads TGTGCCAGCGAAGGACCCCCGGGACCCAATTACTCTGGAAACACCATATATTTT. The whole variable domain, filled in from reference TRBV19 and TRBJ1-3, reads DGGITQSPKYLFRKEGQNVTLSCEQNLNHDAMYWYRQDPGQGLRLIYYSQIVNDFQKGDIAEGYSVSREKKESFPLTVTSAQKNPTAFYLCASEGPPGPNYSGNTIYFGEGSWLTVV.

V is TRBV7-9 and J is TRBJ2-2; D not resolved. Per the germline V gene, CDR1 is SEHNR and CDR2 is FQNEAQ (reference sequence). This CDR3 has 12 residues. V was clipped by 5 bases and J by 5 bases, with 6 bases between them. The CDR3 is CASSQLTGELFF. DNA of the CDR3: TGTGCCAGCAGCCAGTTGACCGGGGAGCTGTTTTTT. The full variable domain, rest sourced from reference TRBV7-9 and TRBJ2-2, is DTGVSQNPRHKITKRGQNVTFRCDPISEHNRLYWYRQTLGQGPEFLTYFQNEAQLEKSRLLSDRFSAERPKGSFSTLEIQRTEQGDSAMYLCASSQLTGELFFGEGSRLTVL.

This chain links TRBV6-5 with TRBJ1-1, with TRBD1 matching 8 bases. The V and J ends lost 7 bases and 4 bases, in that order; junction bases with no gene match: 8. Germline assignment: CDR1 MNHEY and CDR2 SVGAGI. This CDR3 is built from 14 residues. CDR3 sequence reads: CASTQTGAGTEAFF. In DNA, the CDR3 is TGTGCCAGCACACAGACAGGGGCCGGCACTGAAGCTTTCTTT.

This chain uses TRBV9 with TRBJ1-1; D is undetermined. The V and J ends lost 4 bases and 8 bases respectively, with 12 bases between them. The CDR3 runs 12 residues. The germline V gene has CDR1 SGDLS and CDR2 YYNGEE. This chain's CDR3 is CASSPTGVEAFF. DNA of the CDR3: TGTGCCAGCAGCCCGACCGGAGTGGAAGCTTTCTTT.

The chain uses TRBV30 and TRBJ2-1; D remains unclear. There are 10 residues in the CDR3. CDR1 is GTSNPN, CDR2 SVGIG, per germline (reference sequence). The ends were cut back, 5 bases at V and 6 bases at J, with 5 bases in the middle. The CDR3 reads CAWAVNEQFF. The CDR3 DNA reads TGTGCCTGGGCGGTCAATGAGCAGTTCTTC.

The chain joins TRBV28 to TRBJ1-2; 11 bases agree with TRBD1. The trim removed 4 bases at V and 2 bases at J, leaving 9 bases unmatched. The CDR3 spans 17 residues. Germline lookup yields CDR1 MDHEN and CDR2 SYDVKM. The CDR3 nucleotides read TGTGCCAGCAGTTCTACCCAGGACAGGGGGCCCAACTATGGCTACACCTTC. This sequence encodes CASSSTQDRGPNYGYTF.

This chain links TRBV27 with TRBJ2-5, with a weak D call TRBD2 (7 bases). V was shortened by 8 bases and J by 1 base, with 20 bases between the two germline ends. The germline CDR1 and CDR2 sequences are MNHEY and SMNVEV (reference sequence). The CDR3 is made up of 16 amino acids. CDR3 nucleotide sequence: TGTGCCAGCTCCCCGGCGGCGGGGGCCCTCCAAGAGACCCAGTACTTC. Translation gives CASSPAAGALQETQYF.

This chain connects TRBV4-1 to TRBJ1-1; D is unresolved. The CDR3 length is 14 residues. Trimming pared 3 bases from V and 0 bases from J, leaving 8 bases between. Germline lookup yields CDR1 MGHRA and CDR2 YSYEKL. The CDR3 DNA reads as TGCGCCAGCAGCCATACCCAAGTGAACACTGAAGCTTTCTTT. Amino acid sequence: CASSHTQVNTEAFF.